The sequence of this TCR beta chain was determined in a study of blood T cell repertoires in COVID-19. Study context: Donors in the United States, Italy and Spain gave samples during acute or convalescent COVID-19.

The CDR3 consists of 17 residues. Germline assignment: CDR1 WNHNN and CDR2 SYGVQD (reference sequence). With 4 bases clipped from V and 9 bases from J, the junction kept 11 bases outside the gene matches. The data were produced by immunoSEQ multiplex PCR, yet TCRdb's version contains in-frame clones alone and is incomplete. Altogether 470,000 or so clones are present, about 85% being singletons, with the ten largest covering roughly 1.8%. Self-reported history from a screening survey and questionnaire set each donor's cohort. The chain couples TRBV10-1 to TRBJ2-1, with 14 bases that match TRBD2. Sequenced sample: PBMCs or T cells enriched from blood (not recorded which). This clonotype originated in a woman aged 18-29 years with acute COVID-19. CDR3 nucleotide sequence: TGCGCCAGCAGTGGCCGGACTAGCGGGGGGATAGTTGGTGAGCAGTTCTTC. Its translation: CASSGRTSGGIVGEQFF.